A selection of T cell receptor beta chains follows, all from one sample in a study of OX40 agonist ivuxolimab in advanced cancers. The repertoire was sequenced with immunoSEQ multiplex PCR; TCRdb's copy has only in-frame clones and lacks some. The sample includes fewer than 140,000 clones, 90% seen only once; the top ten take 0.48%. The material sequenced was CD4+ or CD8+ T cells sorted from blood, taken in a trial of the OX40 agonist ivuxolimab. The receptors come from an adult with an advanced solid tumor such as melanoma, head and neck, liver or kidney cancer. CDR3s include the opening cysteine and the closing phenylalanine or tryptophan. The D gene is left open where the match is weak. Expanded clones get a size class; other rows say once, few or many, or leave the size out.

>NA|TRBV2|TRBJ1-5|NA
CASSESPNSNQPQHF
TGTGCCAGCAGTGAATCCCCCAATAGCAATCAGCCCCAGCATTTT
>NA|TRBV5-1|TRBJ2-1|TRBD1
CASRSTGTGNEQFF
TGCGCCAGCAGATCGACAGGGACAGGCAATGAGCAGTTCTTC
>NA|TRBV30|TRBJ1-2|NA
CAWSQGYGYTF
TGTGCCTGGAGTCAGGGATATGGCTACACCTTC
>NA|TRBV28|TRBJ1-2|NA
CASSLNGYTF
TGTGCCAGCAGCCTCAATGGCTACACCTTC
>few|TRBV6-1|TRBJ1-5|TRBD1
CASSVTGGDQPQHF
TGTGCCAGCAGCGTTACAGGGGGGGACCAGCCCCAGCATTTT
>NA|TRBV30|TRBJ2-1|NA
CAWTSYNEQFF
TGTGCCTGGACCTCCTACAATGAGCAGTTCTTC
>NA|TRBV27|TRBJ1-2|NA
CASSLSRGLGYGYTF
TGTGCCAGCTCCCTTTCGCGGGGGCTAGGCTATGGCTACACCTTC
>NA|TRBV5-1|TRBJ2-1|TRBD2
CASSLDAGGLGGEQFF
TGCGCCAGCAGCTTGGATGCGGGGGGCCTTGGTGGTGAGCAGTTCTTC
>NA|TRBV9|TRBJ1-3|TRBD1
CASSPQGADSGNTIYF
TGTGCCAGCAGCCCCCAGGGGGCAGACTCTGGAAACACCATATATTTT
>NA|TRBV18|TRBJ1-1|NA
CASSPQGNTEAFF
TGTGCCAGCTCACCCCAGGGGAACACTGAAGCTTTCTTT
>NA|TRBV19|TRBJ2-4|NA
CASSMSAAKNIQYF
TGTGCCAGTAGTATGTCCGCCGCCAAAAACATTCAGTACTTC
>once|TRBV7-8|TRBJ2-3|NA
CASSLGQGSTDTQYF
TGTGCCAGCAGCTTAGGGCAGGGTAGCACAGATACGCAGTATTTT
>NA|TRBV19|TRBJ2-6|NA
CASSINSGANVLTF
TGTGCCAGTAGTATAAACTCTGGGGCCAACGTCCTGACTTTC
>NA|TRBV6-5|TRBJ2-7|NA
CASLGTVPYEQYF
TGTGCCAGCCTCGGGACGGTACCCTACGAGCAGTACTTC
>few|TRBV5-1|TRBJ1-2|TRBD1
CASNAVPGQGAFGYTF
TGCGCCAGCAATGCTGTCCCGGGACAGGGGGCTTTCGGCTACACCTTC
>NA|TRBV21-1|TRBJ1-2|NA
CASSRRGPKANYGYTF
TGTGCCAGCAGCAGAAGAGGGCCCAAAGCTAACTATGGCTACACCTTC
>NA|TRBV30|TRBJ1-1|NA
CAWSTGETEAFF
TGTGCCTGGAGTACGGGAGAGACTGAAGCTTTCTTT
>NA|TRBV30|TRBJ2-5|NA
CAWSVTGRETQYF
TGTGCCTGGAGTGTAACAGGGAGAGAGACCCAGTACTTC
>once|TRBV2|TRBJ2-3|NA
CASTEGRSPSDTQYF
TGTGCCAGCACCGAAGGTCGGTCCCCCTCAGATACGCAGTATTTT
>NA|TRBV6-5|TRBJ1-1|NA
CASSRTALSEAFF
TGTGCCAGCAGCAGGACAGCCTTGTCCGAAGCTTTCTTT
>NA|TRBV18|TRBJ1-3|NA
CASSPRAGEHGNTIYF
TGTGCCAGCTCACCCAGGGCAGGGGAGCATGGAAACACCATATATTTT
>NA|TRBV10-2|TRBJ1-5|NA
CASSDKGNQPQHF
TGCGCCAGCAGTGACAAGGGGAATCAGCCCCAGCATTTT
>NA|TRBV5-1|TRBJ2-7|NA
CASSDGGHGGSREQYF
TGCGCCAGCAGCGACGGCGGACACGGAGGGTCGAGGGAGCAGTACTTC
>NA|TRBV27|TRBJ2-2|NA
CASSLIRDNTGELFF
TGTGCCAGCAGTCTCATCCGGGACAACACCGGGGAGCTGTTTTTT
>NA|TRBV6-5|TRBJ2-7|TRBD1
CAVHRRDRAAEQYF
TGTGCCGTACACAGACGGGACAGGGCGGCAGAGCAGTACTTC
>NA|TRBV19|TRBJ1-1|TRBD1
CASSGRTGRWTEAFF
TGTGCCAGTAGTGGCCGGACAGGGAGATGGACTGAAGCTTTCTTT
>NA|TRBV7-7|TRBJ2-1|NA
CASSLAELDEQFF
TGTGCCAGCAGCTTAGCGGAACTTGATGAGCAGTTCTTC
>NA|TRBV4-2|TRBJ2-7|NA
CASSQDWRIRDEQYF
TGTGCCAGCAGCCAAGATTGGCGGATCAGGGACGAGCAGTACTTC
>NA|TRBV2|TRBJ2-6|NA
CASRSLVAGANVLTF
TGTGCCAGCCGGTCCCTAGTTGCTGGGGCCAACGTCCTGACTTTC
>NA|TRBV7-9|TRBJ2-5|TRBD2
CASSLGSGATRETQYF
TGTGCCAGCAGCTTAGGTAGCGGGGCGACGAGGGAGACCCAGTACTTC
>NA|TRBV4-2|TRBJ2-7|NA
CASSLTGPSGSEQYF
TGTGCCAGCAGCCTTACCGGGCCGTCAGGCTCCGAGCAGTACTTC
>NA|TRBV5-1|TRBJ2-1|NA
CASSTQVNSYNEQFF
TGCGCCAGCAGCACCCAGGTTAACTCCTACAATGAGCAGTTCTTC
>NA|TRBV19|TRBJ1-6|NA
CASSNTIGSPLHF
TGTGCCAGTAGTAATACAATTGGTTCACCCCTCCACTTT
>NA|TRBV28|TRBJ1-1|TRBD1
CASSSPFTGAGTEAFF
TGTGCCAGCAGCTCACCATTTACAGGGGCGGGCACTGAAGCTTTCTTT
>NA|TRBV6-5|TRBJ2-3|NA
CASSYSLRVADTQYF
TGTGCCAGCAGTTACTCGCTAAGGGTGGCAGATACGCAGTATTTT
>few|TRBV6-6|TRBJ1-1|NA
CASSYPEGEAFF
TGTGCCAGCAGTTACCCGGAGGGAGAAGCTTTCTTT
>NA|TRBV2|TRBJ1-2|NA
CASGRDSDVGGYTF
TGTGCCAGCGGCCGGGACTCCGACGTCGGTGGCTACACCTTC
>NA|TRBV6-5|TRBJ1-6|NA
CASSYLPGGDSPLHF
TGTGCCAGCAGTTACTTACCGGGGGGGGATTCACCCCTCCACTTT
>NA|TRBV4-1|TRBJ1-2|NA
CASSQVTGDGYTF
TGCGCCAGCAGCCAAGTCACAGGAGATGGCTACACCTTC
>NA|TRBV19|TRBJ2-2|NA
CASTGTQNTGELFF
TGTGCCAGTACAGGGACACAAAACACCGGGGAGCTGTTTTTT
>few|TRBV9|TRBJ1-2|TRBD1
CASSQEGTGLNYGYTF
TGTGCCAGCAGCCAAGAAGGGACAGGGCTTAACTATGGCTACACCTTC
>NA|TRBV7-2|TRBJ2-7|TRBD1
CASSFGSTGGGYEQYF
TGTGCCAGCAGCTTTGGGTCGACAGGGGGCGGGTACGAGCAGTACTTC
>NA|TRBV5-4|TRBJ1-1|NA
CASSRAQPGTEAFF
TGTGCCAGCAGCCGGGCACAGCCGGGGACTGAAGCTTTCTTT
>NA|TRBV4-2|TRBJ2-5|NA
CASSQFETQYF
TGTGCCAGCAGCCAATTTGAGACCCAGTACTTC
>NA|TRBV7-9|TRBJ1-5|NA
CASSLGLTGNVGNQPQHF
TGTGCCAGCAGCCTGGGTCTTACAGGGAACGTGGGCAATCAGCCCCAGCATTTT
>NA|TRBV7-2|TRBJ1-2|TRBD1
CASSPLDRGANTF
TGTGCCAGCAGCCCCCTGGACAGGGGAGCCAACACCTTC
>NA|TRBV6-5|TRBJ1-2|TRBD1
CASSSDRNYGYTF
TGTGCCAGCAGCTCGGACAGGAACTATGGCTACACCTTC
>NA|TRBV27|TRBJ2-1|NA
CASTNVGGKQFF
TGTGCCAGCACTAACGTTGGGGGGAAGCAGTTCTTC
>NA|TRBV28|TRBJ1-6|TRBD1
CASTQPGGNSPLHF
TGTGCCAGCACTCAACCAGGGGGTAATTCACCCCTCCACTTT
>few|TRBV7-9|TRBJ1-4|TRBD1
CASKTGINEKLFF
TGTGCCAGCAAGACAGGGATTAATGAAAAACTGTTTTTT
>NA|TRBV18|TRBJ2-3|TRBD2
CASSPTSGGADTQYF
TGTGCCAGCTCACCGACTAGCGGGGGTGCAGATACGCAGTATTTT
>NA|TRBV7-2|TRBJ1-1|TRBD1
CASSTGQGTTEAFF
TGTGCCAGCAGCACGGGACAGGGGACCACTGAAGCTTTCTTT
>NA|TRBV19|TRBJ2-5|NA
CASSISRVTETQYF
TGTGCCAGTAGTATAAGTAGGGTTACCGAGACCCAGTACTTC
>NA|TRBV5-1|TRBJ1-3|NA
CASSLGSVGNTIYF
TGCGCCAGCAGCTTGGGGTCCGTTGGAAACACCATATATTTT